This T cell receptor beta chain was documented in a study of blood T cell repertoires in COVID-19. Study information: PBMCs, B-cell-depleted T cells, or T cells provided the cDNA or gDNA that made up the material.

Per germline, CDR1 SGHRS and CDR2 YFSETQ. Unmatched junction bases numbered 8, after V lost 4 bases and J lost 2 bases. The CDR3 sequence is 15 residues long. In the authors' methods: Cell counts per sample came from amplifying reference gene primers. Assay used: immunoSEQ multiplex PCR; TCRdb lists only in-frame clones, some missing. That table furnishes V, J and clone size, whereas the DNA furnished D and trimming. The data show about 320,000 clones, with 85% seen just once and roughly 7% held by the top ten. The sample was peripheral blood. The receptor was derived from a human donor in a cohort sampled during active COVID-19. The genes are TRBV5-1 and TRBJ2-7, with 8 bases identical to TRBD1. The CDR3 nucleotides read TGCGCCAGCAGCCGTGAGACAGGGGACCCCTACGAGCAGTACTTC. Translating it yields CASSRETGDPYEQYF. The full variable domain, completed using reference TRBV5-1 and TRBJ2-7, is KAGVTQTPRYLIKTRGQQVTLSCSPISGHRSVSWYQQTPGQGLQFLFEYFSETQRNKGNFPGRFSGRQFSNSRSEMNVSTLELGDSALYLCASSRETGDPYEQYFGPGTRLTVT.